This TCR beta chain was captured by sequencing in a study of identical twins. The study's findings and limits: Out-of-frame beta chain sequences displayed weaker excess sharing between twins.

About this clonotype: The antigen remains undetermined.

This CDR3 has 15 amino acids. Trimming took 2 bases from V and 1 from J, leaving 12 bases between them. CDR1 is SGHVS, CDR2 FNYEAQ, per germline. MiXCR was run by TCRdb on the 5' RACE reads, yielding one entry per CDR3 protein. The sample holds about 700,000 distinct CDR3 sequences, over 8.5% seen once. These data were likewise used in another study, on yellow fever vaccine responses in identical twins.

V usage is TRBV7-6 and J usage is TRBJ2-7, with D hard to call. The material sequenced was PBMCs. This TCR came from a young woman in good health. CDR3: CASSLSPVPSYEQYF. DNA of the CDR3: TGTGCCAGCAGCTTAAGTCCGGTTCCATCCTACGAGCAGTACTTC.